Included here is one T cell receptor (beta chain) sequence, with context. The data stem from a study of blood T cell repertoires in COVID-19. Original data processing: The authors estimated nucleated cell counts from reference gene primer amplification. TCRdb's table, derived via immunoSEQ multiplex PCR, lists solely in-frame clones and lacks some. The V and J calls and clone size come from that table; D and trimming were worked out from the DNA. The sample yields fewer than 400,000 clones, nearly 90% seen once. This CDR3 spans 13 amino acids. With 8 bases clipped from V and 5 bases from J, the junction kept 8 bases outside the gene matches. Germline CDR1 reads LGHDT; CDR2 reads YNNKEL (reference sequence).

This chain uses TRBV3-1 (or the pseudogene TRBV3-2) with TRBJ2-5, with 7 nucleotides matching TRBD1. The TCR sequence derives from a woman in her twenties or thirties with COVID-19, enrolled during active disease. Sequencing was performed on peripheral blood. The CDR3 spells CASLGTAAETQYF. The CDR3 DNA reads as TGTGCCAGCCTGGGGACAGCGGCGGAGACCCAGTACTTC.